This T cell receptor beta chain was sequenced in a study of blood T cell repertoires in COVID-19. Background on the study: T cells, B-cell-depleted T cells, or PBMCs provided the cDNA or gDNA that served as material.

CDR1 is MNHEY and CDR2 is SVGEGT in the germline V gene. V lost 3 bases and J 4 bases, leaving 9 bases between the germline ends. The CDR3 loop spans 13 amino acids. The method was immunoSEQ multiplex PCR; TCRdb's version includes in-frame clones alone and lacks a portion of them. The table includes more than 140,000 clones, approximately 82% detected once. The sample taken for sequencing was peripheral blood. This chain uses TRBV6-2 or TRBV6-3 with TRBJ1-1, with D perhaps TRBD1 (5 bases). The clonotype originates from a woman in her fifties or sixties in a cohort sampled during active or convalescent COVID-19. DNA for the CDR3: TGTGCCAGCAGTTATGGGGCCGGCACTGAAGCTTTCTTT. It is translated as CASSYGAGTEAFF.